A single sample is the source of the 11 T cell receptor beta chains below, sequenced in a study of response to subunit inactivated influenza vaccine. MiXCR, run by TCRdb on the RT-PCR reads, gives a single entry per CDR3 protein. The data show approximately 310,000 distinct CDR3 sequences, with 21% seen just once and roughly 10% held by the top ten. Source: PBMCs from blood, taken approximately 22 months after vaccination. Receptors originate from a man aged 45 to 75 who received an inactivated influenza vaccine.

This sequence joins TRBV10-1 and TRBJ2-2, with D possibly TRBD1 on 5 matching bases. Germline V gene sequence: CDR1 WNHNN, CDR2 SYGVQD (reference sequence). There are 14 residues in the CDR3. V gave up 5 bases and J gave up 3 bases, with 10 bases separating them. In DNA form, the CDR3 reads TGCGCCAGCAGTCCTCAGGGTTACACCGGGGAGCTGTTTTTT. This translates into CASSPQGYTGELFF.

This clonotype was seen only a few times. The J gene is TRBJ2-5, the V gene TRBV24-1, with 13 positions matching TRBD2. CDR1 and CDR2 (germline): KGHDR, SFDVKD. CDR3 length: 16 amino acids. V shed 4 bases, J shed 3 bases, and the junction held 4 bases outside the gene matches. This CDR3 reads CATSDRGTSGKETQYF. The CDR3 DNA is TGTGCCACCAGTGACCGCGGGACTAGCGGGAAAGAGACCCAGTACTTC.

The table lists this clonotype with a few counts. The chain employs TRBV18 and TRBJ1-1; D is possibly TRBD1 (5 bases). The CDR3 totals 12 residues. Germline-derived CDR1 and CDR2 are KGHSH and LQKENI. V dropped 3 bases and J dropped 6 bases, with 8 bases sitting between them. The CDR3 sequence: CASSPRGSEAFF. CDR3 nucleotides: TGTGCCAGCTCACCGCGGGGGTCTGAAGCTTTCTTT.

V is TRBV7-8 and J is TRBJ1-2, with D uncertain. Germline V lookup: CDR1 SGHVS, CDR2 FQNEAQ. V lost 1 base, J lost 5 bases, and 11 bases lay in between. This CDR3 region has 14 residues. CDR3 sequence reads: CASSLEPGLYGYTF. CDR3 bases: TGTGCCAGCAGCTTAGAACCGGGGTTGTATGGCTACACCTTC. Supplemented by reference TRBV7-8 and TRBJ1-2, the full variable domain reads GAGVSQSPRYKVAKRGQDVALRCDPISGHVSLFWYQQALGQGPEFLTYFQNEAQLDKSGLPSDRFFAERPEGSVSTLKIQRTQQEDSAVYLCASSLEPGLYGYTFGSGTRLTVV.

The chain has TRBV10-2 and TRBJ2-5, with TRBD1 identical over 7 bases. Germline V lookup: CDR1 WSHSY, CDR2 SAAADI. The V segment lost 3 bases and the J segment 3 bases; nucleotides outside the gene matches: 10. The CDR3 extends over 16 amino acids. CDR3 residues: CASSDPPGTVKETQYF. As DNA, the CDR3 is TGCGCCAGCAGTGACCCCCCGGGGACAGTCAAAGAGACCCAGTACTTC.

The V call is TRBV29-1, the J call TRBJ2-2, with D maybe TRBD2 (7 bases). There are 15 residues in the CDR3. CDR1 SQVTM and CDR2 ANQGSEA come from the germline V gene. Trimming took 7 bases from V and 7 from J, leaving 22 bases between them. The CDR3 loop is CSARAGLGQGGELFF. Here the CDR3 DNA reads TGCAGCGCTCGAGCGGGACTGGGACAAGGCGGGGAGCTGTTTTTT.

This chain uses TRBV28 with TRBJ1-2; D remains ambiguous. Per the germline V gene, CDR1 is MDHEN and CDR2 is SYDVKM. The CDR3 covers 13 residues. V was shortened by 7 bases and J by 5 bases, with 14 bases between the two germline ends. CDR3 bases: TGTGCCAGCAAGGCAGCCTCCTGGTATGGCTACACCTTC. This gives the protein CASKAASWYGYTF.

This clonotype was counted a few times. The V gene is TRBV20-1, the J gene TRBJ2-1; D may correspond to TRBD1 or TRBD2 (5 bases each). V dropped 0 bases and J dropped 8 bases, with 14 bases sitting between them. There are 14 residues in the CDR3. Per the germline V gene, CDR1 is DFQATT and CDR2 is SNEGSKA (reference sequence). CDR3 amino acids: CSARDERGWDEQFF. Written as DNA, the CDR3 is TGCAGTGCTAGAGATGAGAGGGGTTGGGATGAGCAGTTCTTC.

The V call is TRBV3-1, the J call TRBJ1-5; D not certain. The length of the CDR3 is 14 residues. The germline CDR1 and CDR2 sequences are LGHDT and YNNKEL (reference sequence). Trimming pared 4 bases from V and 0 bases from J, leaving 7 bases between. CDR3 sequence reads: CASSPRYSNQPQHF. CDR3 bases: TGTGCCAGCAGCCCCAGGTATAGCAATCAGCCCCAGCATTTT.

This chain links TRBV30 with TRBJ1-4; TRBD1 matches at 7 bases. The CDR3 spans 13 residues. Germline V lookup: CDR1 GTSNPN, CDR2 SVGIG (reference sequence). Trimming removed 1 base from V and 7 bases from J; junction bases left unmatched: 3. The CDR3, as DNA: TGTGCCTGGAGTGCAGGGACAGTTGAAAAACTGTTTTTT. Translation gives CAWSAGTVEKLFF.

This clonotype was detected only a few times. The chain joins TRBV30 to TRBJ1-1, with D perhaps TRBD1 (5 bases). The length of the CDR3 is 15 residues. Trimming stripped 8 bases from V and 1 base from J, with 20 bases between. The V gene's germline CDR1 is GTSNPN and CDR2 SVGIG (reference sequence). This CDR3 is CALDVAGRPNTEAFF. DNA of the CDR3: TGTGCCCTGGACGTCGCGGGGCGACCGAACACTGAAGCTTTCTTT.